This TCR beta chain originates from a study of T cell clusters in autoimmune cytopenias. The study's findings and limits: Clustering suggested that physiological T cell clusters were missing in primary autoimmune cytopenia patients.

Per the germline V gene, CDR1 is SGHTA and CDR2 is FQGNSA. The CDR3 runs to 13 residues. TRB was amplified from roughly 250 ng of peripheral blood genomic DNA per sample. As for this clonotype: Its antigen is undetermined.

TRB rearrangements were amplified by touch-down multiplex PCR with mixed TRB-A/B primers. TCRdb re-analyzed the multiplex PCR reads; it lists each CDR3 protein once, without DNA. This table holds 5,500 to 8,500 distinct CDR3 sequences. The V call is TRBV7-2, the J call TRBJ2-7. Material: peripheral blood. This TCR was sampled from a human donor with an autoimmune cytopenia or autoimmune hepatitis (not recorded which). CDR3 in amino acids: CASSLAGLYEQYF.